The sequence of this T cell receptor (beta chain) was determined in a study of blood T cell repertoires in COVID-19. Clones were sequenced by immunoSEQ multiplex PCR, and TCRdb holds only the in-frame ones, with some missing. The data contain 180,000 or so clones, about 85% of them singletons. Germline CDR1 SGHAT, CDR2 FQNNGV. With V trimmed by 4 bases and J by 3 bases, 3 bases remained unmatched. The CDR3 is made up of 14 amino acids. The chain carries TRBV11-2 and TRBJ2-7, with 10 bases matching TRBD2. The sample was peripheral blood. The clonotype originates from an elderly woman with acute or convalescent COVID-19. The chain's CDR3 is CASSSGLADYEQYF. CDR3 DNA sequence: TGTGCCAGCAGCTCAGGACTAGCGGACTACGAGCAGTACTTC.